These 9 T cell receptor beta chains share one sample of origin, sequenced in a study of T cell responses to AZD1222 COVID-19 vaccine. TCRdb keeps only in-frame clones here, not all; method: immunoSEQ multiplex PCR. The table records 70,000 to 95,000 clones, more than 70% of them present only once. The material was peripheral blood, obtained 28 days after the second AZD1222 dose. Every receptor here comes from an adult who received the AZD1222 COVID-19 vaccine.

This sequence joins TRBV19 and TRBJ2-3; D ambiguous. Germline V CDR1 and CDR2: LNHDA, SQIVND (reference sequence). V was pared by 2 bases and J by 2 bases, with 5 bases between. The CDR3 covers 13 residues. CDR3 sequence reads: CASSIRYTDTQYF. DNA for the CDR3: TGTGCCAGTAGTATACGGTACACAGATACGCAGTATTTT.

Written as DNA, the CDR3 is TGTGCCAGCAGCGGGGGACCTAACTATGGCTACACCTTC. Translating gives CASSGGPNYGYTF. This chain links TRBV9 with TRBJ1-2; the D gene is possibly TRBD1 (5 bases). The CDR3 extends over 13 amino acids. Trimming left V 3 bases short and J 0 bases short, with 6 bases between. Per the germline V gene, CDR1 is SGDLS and CDR2 is YYNGEE. Complete variable domain (other parts from reference TRBV9 and TRBJ1-2): DSGVTQTPKHLITATGQRVTLRCSPRSGDLSVYWYQQSLDQGLQFLIQYYNGEERAKGNILERFSAQQFPDLHSELNLSSLELGDSALYFCASSGGPNYGYTFGSGTRLTVV.

CDR3: CASSQDLTGIYEQYF. DNA for the CDR3: TGTGCCAGCAGCCAAGATTTGACAGGGATCTACGAGCAGTACTTC. V usage is TRBV3-1 (or the pseudogene TRBV3-2) and J usage is TRBJ2-7; 7 bases are a match to TRBD1. Trimming took 0 bases from V and 3 from J; bases not matched to a gene: 5. CDR1 and CDR2 (germline): LGHDT, YNNKEL (reference sequence). The CDR3 has 15 amino acids.

This chain links TRBV7-2 with TRBJ2-2, with D unclear. Germline assignment: CDR1 SGHTA and CDR2 FQGNSA. V lost 7 bases to trimming and J lost 6 bases, with 15 bases between them. CDR3 length: 14 residues. The CDR3 bases are TGTGCCAGCAACACCTTTGGGAAGCCCGGGGAGCTGTTTTTT. As protein: CASNTFGKPGELFF.

The V gene is TRBV6-1, the J gene TRBJ1-2; 9 bases are shared with TRBD1. The germline gives CDR1 MNHNS, CDR2 SASEGT. The CDR3 loop spans 14 amino acids. Losses at the gene ends were 2 bases for V and 8 bases for J; bases not matched to a gene: 6. The CDR3 region is CASSELTGGTGYTF. The DNA of the CDR3 is TGTGCCAGCAGTGAACTGACAGGGGGGACCGGCTACACCTTC.

This clone was seen only once. J is TRBJ2-2 and V is TRBV9; 9 nucleotides match TRBD1. Germline V CDR1 and CDR2: SGDLS, YYNGEE. With 4 bases clipped from V and 5 bases from J, the junction kept 12 bases outside the gene matches. The CDR3 contains 17 residues. CDR3 loop: CASSIRGQGRKTGELFF. DNA for the CDR3: TGTGCCAGCAGCATCCGAGGACAGGGGAGGAAGACCGGGGAGCTGTTTTTT.

V usage is TRBV27 and J usage is TRBJ1-1; perhaps TRBD1 as D (5 bases). The CDR3 length is 15 residues. Germline CDR1 is MNHEY and CDR2 is SMNVEV (reference sequence). Trimming shortened V by 4 bases and J by 6 bases, and 18 bases separated the two germline ends. The CDR3, as DNA: TGTGCCAGCAGTTCAGACGCGGTAGGGGTCTCTGAAGCTTTCTTT. This sequence encodes CASSSDAVGVSEAFF.

The CDR3 region has the DNA TGTGCCACCAGTGATCCCAGCGGGAGGAGGTCCTACAATGAGCAGTTCTTC. Translated, it gives CATSDPSGRRSYNEQFF. V is TRBV24-1 and J is TRBJ2-1; TRBD2 matches at 9 bases. CDR1 and CDR2 (germline): KGHDR, SFDVKD. Germline trimming cut 3 bases from V and 1 base from J; bases unmatched to any gene: 6. This CDR3 spans 17 amino acids.

The chain carries TRBV30 and TRBJ2-1; TRBD2 matches at 8 bases. The trim removed 5 bases at V and 7 bases at J, leaving 10 bases unmatched. Germline V gene lookup returns CDR1 GTSNPN and CDR2 SVGIG (reference sequence). The CDR3 has 14 amino acids. The CDR3 bases are TGTGCCTGGGAACCTAGCGGGTTTAGGAATGAGCAGTTCTTC. It yields the protein CAWEPSGFRNEQFF.